This T cell receptor (beta chain) was sequenced for a study of T cells in Graves' hyperthyroidism and ophthalmopathy. The CDR3 is made up of 15 amino acids. Germline CDR1 and CDR2: MGHRA and YSYEKL. Trimming removed 2 bases at V and 6 bases at J, with 14 bases between. Isolation of PBMCs was performed on around 9.4 ml fresh peripheral blood. Template material for amplifying TCR beta CDR3 regions consisted of RNA transcripts. HTBI primers drove first-round RT-PCR of the TCR CDR3. TCRdb reprocessed the multiplex PCR reads with MiXCR, giving one entry per CDR3 protein. The data contain more than 650,000 distinct CDR3 sequences, about 15% of them singletons.

Source material: blood. This TCR derives from a woman aged 18 to 35 with Graves' hyperthyroidism. The rearrangement joins TRBV4-1 to TRBJ2-4; tentatively, D is TRBD2 (6 bases). The CDR3 loop reads CASSQPGLPTNIQYF. CDR3 DNA sequence: TGCGCCAGCAGCCAACCGGGACTGCCCACAAACATTCAGTACTTC.